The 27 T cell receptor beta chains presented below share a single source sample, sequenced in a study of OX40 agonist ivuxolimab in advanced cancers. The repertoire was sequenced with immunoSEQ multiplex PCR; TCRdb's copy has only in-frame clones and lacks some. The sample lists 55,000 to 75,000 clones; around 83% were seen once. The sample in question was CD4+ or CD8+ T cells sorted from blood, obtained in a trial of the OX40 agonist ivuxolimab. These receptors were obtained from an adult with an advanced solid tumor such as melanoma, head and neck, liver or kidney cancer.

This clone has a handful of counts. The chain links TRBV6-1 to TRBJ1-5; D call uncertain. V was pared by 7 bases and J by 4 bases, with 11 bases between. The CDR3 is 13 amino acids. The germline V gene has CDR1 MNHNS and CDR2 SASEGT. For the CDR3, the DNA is TGTGCCAGCACCAGAGAGAAGAATCAGCCCCAGCATTTT. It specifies CASTREKNQPQHF.

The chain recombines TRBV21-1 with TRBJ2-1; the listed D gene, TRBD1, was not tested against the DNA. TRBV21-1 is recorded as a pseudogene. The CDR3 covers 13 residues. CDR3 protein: CASSQGQNNEQFF. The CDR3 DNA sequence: TGTGCCAGCAGCCAAGGGCAAAACAATGAGCAGTTCTTC.

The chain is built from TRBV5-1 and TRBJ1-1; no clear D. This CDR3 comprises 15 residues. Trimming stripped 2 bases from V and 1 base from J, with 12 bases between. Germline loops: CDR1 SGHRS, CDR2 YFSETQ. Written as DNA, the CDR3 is TGCGCCAGCAGCTTTTACATACGGCAGAACACTGAAGCTTTCTTT. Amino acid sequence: CASSFYIRQNTEAFF.

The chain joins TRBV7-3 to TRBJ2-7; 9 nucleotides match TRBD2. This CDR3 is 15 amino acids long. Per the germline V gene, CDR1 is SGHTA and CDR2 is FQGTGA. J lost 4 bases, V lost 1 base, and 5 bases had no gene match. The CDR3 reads CASSLRREGPYEQYF. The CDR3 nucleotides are TGTGCCAGCAGCTTAAGGCGGGAGGGCCCGTACGAGCAGTACTTC.

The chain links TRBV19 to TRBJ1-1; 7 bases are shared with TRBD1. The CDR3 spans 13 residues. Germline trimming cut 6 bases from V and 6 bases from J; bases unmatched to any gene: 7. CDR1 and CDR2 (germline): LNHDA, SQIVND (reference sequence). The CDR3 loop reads CASRDRTSSEAFF. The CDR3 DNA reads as TGTGCCAGTAGGGACAGGACCTCTTCTGAAGCTTTCTTT.

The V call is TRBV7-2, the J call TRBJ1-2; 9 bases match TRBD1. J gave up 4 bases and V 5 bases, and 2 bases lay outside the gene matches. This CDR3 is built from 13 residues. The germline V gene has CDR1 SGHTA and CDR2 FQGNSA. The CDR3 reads CASSVDRGYGYTF. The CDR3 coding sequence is TGTGCCAGCAGCGTGGACAGGGGCTATGGCTACACCTTC.

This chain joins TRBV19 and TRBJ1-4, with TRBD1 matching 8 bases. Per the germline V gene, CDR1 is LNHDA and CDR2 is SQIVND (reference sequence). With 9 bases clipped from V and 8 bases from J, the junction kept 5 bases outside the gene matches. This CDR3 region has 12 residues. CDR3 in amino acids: CASHRGEEKLFF. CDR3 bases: TGTGCCAGCCACAGGGGGGAAGAAAAACTGTTTTTT. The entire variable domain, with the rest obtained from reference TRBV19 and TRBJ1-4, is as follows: DGGITQSPKYLFRKEGQNVTLSCEQNLNHDAMYWYRQDPGQGLRLIYYSQIVNDFQKGDIAEGYSVSREKKESFPLTVTSAQKNPTAFYLCASHRGEEKLFFGSGTQLSVL.

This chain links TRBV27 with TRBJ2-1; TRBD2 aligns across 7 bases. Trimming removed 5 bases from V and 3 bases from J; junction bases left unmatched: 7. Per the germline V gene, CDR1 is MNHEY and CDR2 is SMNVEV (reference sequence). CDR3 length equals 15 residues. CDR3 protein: CASSPSWEGYNEQFF. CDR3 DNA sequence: TGTGCCAGCAGTCCGTCCTGGGAGGGCTACAATGAGCAGTTCTTC.

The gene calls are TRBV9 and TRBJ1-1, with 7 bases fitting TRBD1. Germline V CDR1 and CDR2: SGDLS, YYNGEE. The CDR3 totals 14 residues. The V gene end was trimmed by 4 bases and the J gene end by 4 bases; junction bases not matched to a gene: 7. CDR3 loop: CASSPYGTATEAFF. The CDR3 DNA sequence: TGTGCCAGCAGCCCTTACGGGACAGCCACTGAAGCTTTCTTT.

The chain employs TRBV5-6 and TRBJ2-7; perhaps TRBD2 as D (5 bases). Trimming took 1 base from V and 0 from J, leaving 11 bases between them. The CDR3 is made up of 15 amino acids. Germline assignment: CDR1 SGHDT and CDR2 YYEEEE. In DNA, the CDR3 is TGTGCCAGCAGCTTGCTGCGGGTGACCTCCTACGAGCAGTACTTC. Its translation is CASSLLRVTSYEQYF.

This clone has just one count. The CDR3 nucleotides are TGCGCCAGCAGCCAAGATTGGGGTCGGCCCCAGCATTTT. Protein sequence: CASSQDWGRPQHF. The chain joins TRBV4-3 to TRBJ1-5; D call uncertain. Germline V gene lookup returns CDR1 LGHNA and CDR2 YSLEER. The CDR3 consists of 13 residues. V was clipped by 0 bases and J by 9 bases, with 9 bases between them.

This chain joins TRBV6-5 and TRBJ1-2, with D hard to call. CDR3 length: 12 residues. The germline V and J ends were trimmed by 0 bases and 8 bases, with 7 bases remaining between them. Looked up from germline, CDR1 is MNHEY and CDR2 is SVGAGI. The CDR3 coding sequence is TGTGCCAGCAGTTACTCCTCCGGGGGCTACACCTTC. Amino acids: CASSYSSGGYTF.

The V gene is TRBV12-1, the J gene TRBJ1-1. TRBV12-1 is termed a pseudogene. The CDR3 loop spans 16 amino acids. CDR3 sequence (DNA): TGTGCCAGCAGGGCCGGGGGCCTTATTGGGGACCCTGAAGCTTTCTTT. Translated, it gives CASRAGGLIGDPEAFF.

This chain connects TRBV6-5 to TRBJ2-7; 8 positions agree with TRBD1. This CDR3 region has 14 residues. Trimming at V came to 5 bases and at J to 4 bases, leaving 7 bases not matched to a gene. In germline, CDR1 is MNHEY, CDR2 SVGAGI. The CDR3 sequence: CASSPDRGKYEQYF. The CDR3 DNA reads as TGTGCCAGCAGTCCTGACAGGGGTAAGTACGAGCAGTACTTC.

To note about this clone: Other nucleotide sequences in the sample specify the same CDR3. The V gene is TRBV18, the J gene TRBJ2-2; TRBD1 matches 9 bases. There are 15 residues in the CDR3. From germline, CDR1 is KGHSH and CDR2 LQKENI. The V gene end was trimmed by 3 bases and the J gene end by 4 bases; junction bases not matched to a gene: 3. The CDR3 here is CASSPDRGITGELFF. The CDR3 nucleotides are TGTGCCAGCTCACCGGACAGGGGAATCACCGGGGAGCTGTTTTTT. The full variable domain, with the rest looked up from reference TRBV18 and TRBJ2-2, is NAGVMQNPRHLVRRRGQEARLRCSPMKGHSHVYWYRQLPEEGLKFMVYLQKENIIDESGMPKERFSAEFPKEGPSILRIQQVVRGDSAAYFCASSPDRGITGELFFGEGSRLTVL.

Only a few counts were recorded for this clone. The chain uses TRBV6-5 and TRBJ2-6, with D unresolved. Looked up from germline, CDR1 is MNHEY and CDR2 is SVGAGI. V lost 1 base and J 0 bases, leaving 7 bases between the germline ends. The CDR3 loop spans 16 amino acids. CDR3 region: CASSYYQLSGANVLTF. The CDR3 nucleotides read TGTGCCAGCAGTTACTACCAGCTCTCTGGGGCCAACGTCCTGACTTTC.

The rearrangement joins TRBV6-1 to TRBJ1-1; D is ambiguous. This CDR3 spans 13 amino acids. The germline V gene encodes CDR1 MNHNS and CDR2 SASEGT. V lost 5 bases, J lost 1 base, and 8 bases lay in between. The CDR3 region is CASSPSGNTEAFF. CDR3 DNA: TGTGCCAGCAGTCCCTCCGGGAACACTGAAGCTTTCTTT.

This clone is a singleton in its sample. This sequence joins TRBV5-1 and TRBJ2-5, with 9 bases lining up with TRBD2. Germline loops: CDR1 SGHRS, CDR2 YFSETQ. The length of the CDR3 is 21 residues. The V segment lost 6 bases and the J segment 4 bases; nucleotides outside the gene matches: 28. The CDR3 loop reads CASTPPSSPSPSREGSETQYF. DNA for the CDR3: TGCGCCAGCACCCCCCCTTCCTCTCCGAGTCCCTCGCGGGAGGGCTCAGAGACCCAGTACTTC. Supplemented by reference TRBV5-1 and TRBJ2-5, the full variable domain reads KAGVTQTPRYLIKTRGQQVTLSCSPISGHRSVSWYQQTPGQGLQFLFEYFSETQRNKGNFPGRFSGRQFSNSRSEMNVSTLELGDSALYLCASTPPSSPSPSREGSETQYFGPGTRLLVL.

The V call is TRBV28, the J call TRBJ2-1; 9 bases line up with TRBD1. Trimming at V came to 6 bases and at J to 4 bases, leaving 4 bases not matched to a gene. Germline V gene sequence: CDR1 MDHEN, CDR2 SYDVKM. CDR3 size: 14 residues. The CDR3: CASRPGTGYNEQFF. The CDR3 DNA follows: TGTGCCAGCAGGCCCGGGACAGGGTACAATGAGCAGTTCTTC.

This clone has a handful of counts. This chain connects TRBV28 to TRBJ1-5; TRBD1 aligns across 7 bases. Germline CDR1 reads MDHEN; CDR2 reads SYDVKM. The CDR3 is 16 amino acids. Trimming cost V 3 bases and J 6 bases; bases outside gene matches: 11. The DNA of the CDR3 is TGTGCCAGCAGTTTTGGGGGACAGAGCTTGTCTCAGCCCCAGCATTTT. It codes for CASSFGGQSLSQPQHF. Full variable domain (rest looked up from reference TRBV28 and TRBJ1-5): DVKVTQSSRYLVKRTGEKVFLECVQDMDHENMFWYRQDPGLGLRLIYFSYDVKMKEKGDIPEGYSVSREKKERFSLILESASTNQTSMYLCASSFGGQSLSQPQHFGDGTRLSIL.

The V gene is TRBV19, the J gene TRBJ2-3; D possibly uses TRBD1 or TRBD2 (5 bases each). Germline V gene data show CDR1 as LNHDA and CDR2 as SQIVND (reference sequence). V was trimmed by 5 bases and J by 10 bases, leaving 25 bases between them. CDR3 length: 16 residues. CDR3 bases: TGTGCCAGTAGTCTACAGACCATTGGGACGCCCACGGCGCAGTATTTT. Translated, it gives CASSLQTIGTPTAQYF.

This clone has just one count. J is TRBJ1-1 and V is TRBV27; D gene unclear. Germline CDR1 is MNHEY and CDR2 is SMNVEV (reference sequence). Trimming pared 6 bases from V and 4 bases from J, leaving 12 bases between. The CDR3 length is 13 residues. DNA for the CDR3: TGTGCCAGCAGCTTCCGGGAGGGCACTGAAGCTTTCTTT. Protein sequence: CASSFREGTEAFF.

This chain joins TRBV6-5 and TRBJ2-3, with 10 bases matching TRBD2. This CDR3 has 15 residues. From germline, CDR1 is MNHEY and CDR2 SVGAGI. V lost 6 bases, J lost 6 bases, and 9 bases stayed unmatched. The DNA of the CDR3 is TGTGCCAGCAGACCAGCGGGAGGGCCCTCGGATACGCAGTATTTT. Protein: CASRPAGGPSDTQYF.

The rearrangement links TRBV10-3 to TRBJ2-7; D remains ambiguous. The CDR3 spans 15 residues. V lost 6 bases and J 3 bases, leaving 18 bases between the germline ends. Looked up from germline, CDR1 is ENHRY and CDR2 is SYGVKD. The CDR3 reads CAIRDQSRNLYEQYF. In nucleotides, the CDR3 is TGTGCCATCAGGGACCAATCCCGGAATCTCTACGAGCAGTACTTC.

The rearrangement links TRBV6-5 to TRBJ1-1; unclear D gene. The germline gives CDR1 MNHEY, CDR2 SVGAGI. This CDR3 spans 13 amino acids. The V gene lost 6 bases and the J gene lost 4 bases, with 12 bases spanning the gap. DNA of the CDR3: TGTGCCAGCAGACTTCGGAGGACCACTGAAGCTTTCTTT. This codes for CASRLRRTTEAFF.

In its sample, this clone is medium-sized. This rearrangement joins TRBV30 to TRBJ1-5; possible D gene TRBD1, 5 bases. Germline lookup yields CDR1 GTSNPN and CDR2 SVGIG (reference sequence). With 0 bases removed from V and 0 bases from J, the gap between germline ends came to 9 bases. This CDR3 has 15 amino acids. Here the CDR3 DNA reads TGTGCCTGGAGTGTACCAGGGAATAGCAATCAGCCCCAGCATTTT. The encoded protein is CAWSVPGNSNQPQHF.

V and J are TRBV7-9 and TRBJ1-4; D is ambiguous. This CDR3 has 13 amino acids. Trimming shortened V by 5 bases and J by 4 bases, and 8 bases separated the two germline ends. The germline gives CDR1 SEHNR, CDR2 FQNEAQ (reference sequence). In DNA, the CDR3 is TGTGCCAGCAGCCAGACGATTAATGAAAAACTGTTTTTT. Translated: CASSQTINEKLFF.